These 21 T cell receptor beta chains share one sample of origin, sequenced in a study of blood T cells in healthy people across ages. Alongside a J-beta primer mix, a sample-barcoded 5' primer served in a second PCR lasting roughly 7 to 11 cycles. Each CDR3 protein gets one entry after TCRdb re-called the 5' RACE reads with MiXCR. The repertoire holds hundreds of thousands of distinct CDR3 sequences, with about 30% as singletons. Sequencing was carried out using blood. These receptors were taken from a woman of 80 years or more in good health.

This clonotype was counted many times. The chain recombines TRBV20-1 with TRBJ2-1; perhaps TRBD2 as D (6 bases). The CDR3 is made up of 16 amino acids. Germline CDR1 and CDR2: DFQATT and SNEGSKA (reference sequence). Trimming cost V 1 base and J 0 bases, with 13 bases left between them. In nucleotides, the CDR3 is TGCAGTGCTAGAGGGGAGGCAGGGAGCTCCTACAATGAGCAGTTCTTC. Translated, it gives CSARGEAGSSYNEQFF.

The V and J genes are TRBV18 and TRBJ2-3; no firm D call. Deletions cut 1 base from V and 4 bases from J, with 9 bases between. The germline V gene has CDR1 KGHSH and CDR2 LQKENI. This CDR3 has 14 residues. The CDR3 loop is CASSPRRESDTQYF. The CDR3 region has the DNA TGTGCCAGCTCACCACGAAGAGAGTCAGATACGCAGTATTTT.

This clonotype was picked up many times. This sequence joins TRBV27 and TRBJ2-1, with 7 positions matching TRBD2. The CDR3 is made up of 14 amino acids. Germline V gene data show CDR1 as MNHEY and CDR2 as SMNVEV (reference sequence). The ends lost 5 bases at V and 4 bases at J; junction bases unmatched: 5. The CDR3 region has the DNA TGTGCCAGCAGTCCAGTACTAGCGTACAATGAGCAGTTCTTC. Translating gives CASSPVLAYNEQFF.

The genes are TRBV5-1 and TRBJ2-5; 8 positions agree with TRBD2. CDR3 length: 15 residues. The junction had 6 bases not matched to a gene; V was cut back by 0 bases and J by 5 bases. CDR1 is SGHRS, CDR2 YFSETQ, per germline. This chain's CDR3 is CASSLAASGWETQYF. As DNA, the CDR3 is TGCGCCAGCAGCTTGGCGGCTAGCGGGTGGGAGACCCAGTACTTC. Together with reference TRBV5-1 and TRBJ2-5, the CDR3 gives the full variable domain: KAGVTQTPRYLIKTRGQQVTLSCSPISGHRSVSWYQQTPGQGLQFLFEYFSETQRNKGNFPGRFSGRQFSNSRSEMNVSTLELGDSALYLCASSLAASGWETQYFGPGTRLLVL.

The J gene is TRBJ1-1, the V gene TRBV30; D remains ambiguous. Trimming stripped 0 bases from V and 7 bases from J, with 6 bases between. Looked up from germline, CDR1 is GTSNPN and CDR2 is SVGIG (reference sequence). This CDR3 is built from 11 residues. The CDR3 DNA reads as TGTGCCTGGAGTGTTGGGGTTGAAGCTTTCTTT. Translating gives CAWSVGVEAFF.

This clonotype was detected a few times. The chain employs TRBV4-2 and TRBJ2-2; 9 nucleotides match TRBD1. There are 16 residues in the CDR3. Germline V CDR1 and CDR2: LGHNA, YNFKEQ. V gave up 1 base and J gave up 4 bases; unmatched junction bases: 4. CDR3 region: CASSQVQGATTGELFF. CDR3 in DNA: TGTGCCAGCAGCCAAGTACAGGGGGCGACCACCGGGGAGCTGTTTTTT.

This clonotype was picked up many times. The J gene is TRBJ2-5, the V gene TRBV5-1; D not certain. V dropped 0 bases and J dropped 1 base, with 13 bases sitting between them. CDR3 length: 16 residues. The germline V gene encodes CDR1 SGHRS and CDR2 YFSETQ. The CDR3 region has the DNA TGCGCCAGCAGCTTGGTCTCGCGGACCTCCCAAGAGACCCAGTACTTC. Residues: CASSLVSRTSQETQYF.

This clonotype was seen many times. The chain joins TRBV5-1 to TRBJ1-2; maybe TRBD1 (6 bases). With 0 bases removed from V and 4 bases from J, the gap between germline ends came to 10 bases. Germline V gives CDR1 SGHRS, CDR2 YFSETQ. This CDR3 comprises 14 residues. The CDR3 bases are TGCGCCAGCAGCTTGGACGGGGGCTTCTATGGCTACACCTTC. It yields the protein CASSLDGGFYGYTF. The full variable domain, in which reference TRBV5-1 and TRBJ1-2 provide the parts outside the CDR3, is KAGVTQTPRYLIKTRGQQVTLSCSPISGHRSVSWYQQTPGQGLQFLFEYFSETQRNKGNFPGRFSGRQFSNSRSEMNVSTLELGDSALYLCASSLDGGFYGYTFGSGTRLTVV.

This clonotype has a handful of counts. V and J are TRBV27 and TRBJ2-7; 9 bases are a match to TRBD1. Trimming at V came to 1 base and at J to 1 base, leaving 5 bases not matched to a gene. Germline CDR1 reads MNHEY; CDR2 reads SMNVEV (reference sequence). The CDR3 has 16 amino acids. The CDR3 sequence: CASSLFTGTGSYEQYF. Here the CDR3 DNA reads TGTGCCAGCAGTTTATTCACCGGGACAGGGTCCTACGAGCAGTACTTC.

The chain links TRBV28 to TRBJ2-1, with 9 positions matching TRBD1. From germline, CDR1 is MDHEN and CDR2 SYDVKM. The length of the CDR3 is 14 residues. J lost 10 bases, V lost 6 bases, and 10 bases had no gene match. CDR3 bases: TGTGCCAGCAGATCCGGGACAGGGAGTTACGAGCAGTTCTTC. Encoded protein: CASRSGTGSYEQFF.

The V gene is TRBV3-1, the J gene TRBJ2-3; D uncertain. Germline CDR1 is LGHDT and CDR2 is YNNKEL (reference sequence). CDR3 size: 14 residues. V was shortened by 4 bases and J by 3 bases, with 11 bases between the two germline ends. CDR3 protein: CASSLFLGTDTQYF. In DNA form, the CDR3 reads TGTGCCAGCAGCCTCTTTCTAGGAACAGATACGCAGTATTTT.

The chain carries TRBV12-3 or TRBV12-4 and TRBJ2-2; 8 nucleotides match TRBD2. CDR3 length: 18 amino acids. Losses at the gene ends were 2 bases for V and 6 bases for J; bases not matched to a gene: 14. As DNA, the CDR3 is TGTGCCAGCAGTTTACCCTCGGGGAGCGGGAGCATAGCCGGGGAGCTGTTTTTT. As protein: CASSLPSGSGSIAGELFF.

In this sample, this clonotype turned up a few times. The V and J genes are TRBV19 and TRBJ2-7; D tentatively reads TRBD1 or TRBD2 (5 bases each). Germline CDR1 LNHDA, CDR2 SQIVND (reference sequence). Trimming took 9 bases from V and 1 from J, leaving 13 bases between them. The CDR3 has 13 residues. DNA for the CDR3: TGTGCCAGCGGGGCAGGAGGTTCCTACGAGCAGTACTTC. Protein sequence: CASGAGGSYEQYF.

This clonotype has ten or more counts. CDR3 in DNA: TGTGCCATCAGTGTCACAGGGGGCGCGTCCGGGGCCAACGTCCTGACTTTC. Translating it yields CAISVTGGASGANVLTF. The rearrangement links TRBV10-3 to TRBJ2-6; 9 positions agree with TRBD1. Germline lookup yields CDR1 ENHRY and CDR2 SYGVKD. This CDR3 contains 17 residues. The trim removed 4 bases at V and 4 bases at J, leaving 8 bases unmatched.

The rearrangement uses TRBV6-6 and TRBJ1-5, with D tentatively TRBD1 (5 bases). Looked up from germline, CDR1 is MNHNY and CDR2 is SVGAGI (reference sequence). The CDR3 is made up of 14 amino acids. Trimming removed 1 base at V and 6 bases at J, with 10 bases between. CDR3: CASSYLGAPQPQHF. The CDR3, as DNA: TGTGCCAGCAGTTACTTAGGGGCGCCTCAGCCCCAGCATTTT.

This clonotype has ten or more counts. V is TRBV29-1 and J is TRBJ2-1; 12 bases are a match to TRBD1. CDR1 and CDR2 (germline): SQVTM, ANQGSEA. The V and J ends lost 6 bases and 0 bases, in that order; junction bases with no gene match: 3. The CDR3 length is 15 residues. The CDR3 region is CSVGTGGSSYNEQFF. CDR3 bases: TGCAGCGTGGGGACAGGGGGCAGCTCCTACAATGAGCAGTTCTTC.

The V call is TRBV30, the J call TRBJ1-4; D unresolved. V lost 1 base, J lost 4 bases, and 10 bases lay in between. CDR1 is GTSNPN, CDR2 SVGIG, per germline (reference sequence). CDR3 length: 14 amino acids. The DNA for the CDR3 is TGTGCCTGGAGTGAGGGCGGCCTTAATGAAAAACTGTTTTTT. Translation gives CAWSEGGLNEKLFF.

V is TRBV29-1 and J is TRBJ2-3; maybe TRBD2 (5 bases). The V end was cut by 2 bases, the J end by 1 base, with 19 bases between. The CDR3 is made up of 17 amino acids. Germline CDR1 SQVTM, CDR2 ANQGSEA. CDR3 sequence (DNA): TGCAGCGTTGAATCCCTAGATTTGGCGCGGGGCACAGATACGCAGTATTTT. It yields the protein CSVESLDLARGTDTQYF.

This chain uses TRBV20-1 with TRBJ1-1; D might be TRBD1 (5 bases). CDR1 is DFQATT, CDR2 SNEGSKA, per germline (reference sequence). The CDR3 consists of 13 residues. V was shortened by 1 base and J by 6 bases, with 12 bases between the two germline ends. CDR3 nucleotide sequence: TGCAGTGCTAGAGTAAGCGAGGGGCCTGAAGCTTTCTTT. Protein sequence: CSARVSEGPEAFF.

This clonotype has ten or more counts. The chain employs TRBV6-2 or TRBV6-3 and TRBJ2-7; D might be TRBD1 (5 bases). Trimming pared 2 bases from V and 2 bases from J, leaving 7 bases between. The CDR3 sequence is 13 residues long. Germline assignment: CDR1 MNHEY and CDR2 SVGEGT. The CDR3 spells CASSYGAAYEQYF. CDR3 nucleotides: TGTGCCAGCAGTTACGGGGCTGCCTACGAGCAGTACTTC.

There are many counts of this clonotype. The V and J genes are TRBV3-1 and TRBJ2-7; TRBD2 is a possible D gene (6 bases). The CDR3 extends over 15 amino acids. V dropped 0 bases and J dropped 4 bases, with 13 bases sitting between them. Per germline, CDR1 LGHDT and CDR2 YNNKEL (reference sequence). Written as DNA, the CDR3 is TGTGCCAGCAGCCAAGATTTGTCGGGGGTTTACGAGCAGTACTTC. Protein product: CASSQDLSGVYEQYF.